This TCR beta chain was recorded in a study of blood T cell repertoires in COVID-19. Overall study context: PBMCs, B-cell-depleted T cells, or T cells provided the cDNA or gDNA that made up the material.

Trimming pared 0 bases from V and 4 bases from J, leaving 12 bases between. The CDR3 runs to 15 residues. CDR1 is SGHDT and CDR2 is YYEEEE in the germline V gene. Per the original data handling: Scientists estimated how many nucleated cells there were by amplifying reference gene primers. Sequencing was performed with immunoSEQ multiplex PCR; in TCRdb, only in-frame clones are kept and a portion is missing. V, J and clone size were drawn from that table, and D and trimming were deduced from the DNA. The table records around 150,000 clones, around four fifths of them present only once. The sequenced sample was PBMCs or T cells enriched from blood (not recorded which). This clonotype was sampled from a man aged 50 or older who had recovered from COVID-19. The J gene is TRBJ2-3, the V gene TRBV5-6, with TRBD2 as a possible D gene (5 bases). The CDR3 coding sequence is TGTGCCAGCAGCTTGGTCAGCGGTAGGGCAGATACGCAGTATTTT. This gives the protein CASSLVSGRADTQYF.